This T cell receptor (beta chain) comes out of a study of blood T cell repertoires in COVID-19. Study processing details: Cell counts per sample came from amplifying reference gene primers. The assay was immunoSEQ multiplex PCR, and TCRdb's table has in-frame clones only and misses some. The DNA was the basis for D and trimming; V, J and clone size are from that table. The profile covers around 450,000 clones, with about nine tenths appearing a single time and about 0.65% taken by the ten largest. Germline assignment: CDR1 MNHEY and CDR2 SMNVEV (reference sequence). The V and J ends lost 5 bases and 0 bases respectively, with 11 bases between them. The CDR3 has 15 amino acids.

J is TRBJ2-1 and V is TRBV27; tentative D call: TRBD2 (6 bases). This receptor was taken from a woman aged 18-35 years who had recovered from COVID-19. Sequenced: PBMCs or T cells enriched from blood (not recorded which). CDR3 sequence: CASSPGLYSYNEQFF. DNA of the CDR3: TGTGCCAGCAGTCCGGGACTGTACTCCTACAATGAGCAGTTCTTC.